The source of this T cell receptor beta chain is a study of T-cell reconstitution after alpha-beta-depleted transplantation in children. Study-level results: At the one-year point after transplant, T-cell counts and TCRbeta diversity were found to come mostly from T cells that had been newly produced.

A library of TCRbeta sequences, prepared with unique molecular identifiers, was generated. TCRdb reprocessed the PCR reads via MiXCR and lists one record per CDR3 protein. The data hold 700,000 to 850,000 distinct CDR3 sequences, with around 15% observed a single time. This clonotype was found a few times. No antigen is known for it. Germline loops: CDR1 MNHEY, CDR2 SMNVEV (reference sequence). This CDR3 has 13 residues. The V gene lost 10 bases and the J gene lost 5 bases, with 15 bases spanning the gap. The chain is built from TRBV27 and TRBJ2-1, with a weak D call TRBD2 (6 bases). The clonotype originates from a male patient aged 5 to 17 who had a stem cell transplant for acute lymphoblastic leukemia, so the T cells may come from the graft donor. This specimen consisted of PBMCs, mostly from graft donor cells, obtained 360 days after TCRalphabeta/CD19-depleted stem cell transplant. The CDR3, as DNA: TGTGCCACGGGGGAGTGGGGGGACAATGAGCAGTTCTTC. Translating gives CATGEWGDNEQFF.